The T cell receptor beta chain described here comes from a study of T cell responses to AZD1222 COVID-19 vaccine. Findings and caveats of the study: The repertoires were collected only after the peak T cell response. Spike-specific TCR repertoires showed rising breadth and depth after two AZD1222 doses.

The assay was immunoSEQ multiplex PCR, and TCRdb's table has in-frame clones only and misses some. This sample has around 170,000 clones, with about nine tenths found just once. About this clone itself: As yet, its antigen is unknown. The identical CDR3 is also encoded by other nucleotide sequences in the sample.

Germline values: CDR1 SGHTA, CDR2 FQGTGA. This CDR3 has 13 residues. V gave up 6 bases and J gave up 4 bases, with 13 bases separating them. The starting material was peripheral blood, obtained on day 0 of AZD1222 vaccination. The receptor was derived from an adult in good health. This chain joins TRBV7-3 and TRBJ2-7; a possible D gene is TRBD1 (5 bases). In nucleotides, the CDR3 is TGTGCCAGCAGTCCTGGCCCAGGGTACGAGCAGTACTTC. This sequence encodes CASSPGPGYEQYF.